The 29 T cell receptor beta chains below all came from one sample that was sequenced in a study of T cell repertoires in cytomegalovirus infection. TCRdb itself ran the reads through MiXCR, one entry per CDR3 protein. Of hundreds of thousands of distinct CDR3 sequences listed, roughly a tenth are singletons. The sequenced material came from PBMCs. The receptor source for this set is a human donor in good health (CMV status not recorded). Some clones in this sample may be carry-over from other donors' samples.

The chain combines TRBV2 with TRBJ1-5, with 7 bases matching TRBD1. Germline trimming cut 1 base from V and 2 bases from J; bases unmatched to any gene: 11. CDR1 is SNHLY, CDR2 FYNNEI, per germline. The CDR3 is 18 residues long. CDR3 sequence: CASSEEGQGVVGNQPQHF. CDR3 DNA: TGTGCCAGCAGTGAAGAGGGGCAGGGGGTAGTGGGCAATCAGCCCCAGCATTTT.

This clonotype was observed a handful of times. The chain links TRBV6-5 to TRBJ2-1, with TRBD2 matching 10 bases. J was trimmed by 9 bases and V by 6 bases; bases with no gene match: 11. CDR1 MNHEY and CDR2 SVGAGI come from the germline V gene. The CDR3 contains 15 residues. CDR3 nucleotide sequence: TGTGCCAGCAGGGGCAGCGGGGGGGCCATTGGTGAGCAGTTCTTC. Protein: CASRGSGGAIGEQFF.

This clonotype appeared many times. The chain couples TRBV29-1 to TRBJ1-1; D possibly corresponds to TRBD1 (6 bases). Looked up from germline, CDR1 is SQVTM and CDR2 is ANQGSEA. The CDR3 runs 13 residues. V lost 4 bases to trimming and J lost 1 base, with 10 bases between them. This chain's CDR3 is CSVAQGRNTEAFF. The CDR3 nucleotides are TGCAGCGTTGCCCAGGGGAGGAACACTGAAGCTTTCTTT. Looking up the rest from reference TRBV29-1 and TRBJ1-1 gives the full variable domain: SAVISQKPSRDICQRGTSLTIQCQVDSQVTMMFWYRQQPGQSLTLIATANQGSEATYESGFVIDKFPISRPNLTFSTLTVSNMSPEDSSIYLCSVAQGRNTEAFFGQGTRLTVV.

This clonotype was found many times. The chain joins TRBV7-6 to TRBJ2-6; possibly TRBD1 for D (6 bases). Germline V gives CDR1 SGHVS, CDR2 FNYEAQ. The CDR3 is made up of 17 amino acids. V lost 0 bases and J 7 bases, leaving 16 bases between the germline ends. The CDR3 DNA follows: TGTGCCAGCAGCTTAGCGATCGACTCAGGGGTAGCCAACGTCCTGACTTTC. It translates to CASSLAIDSGVANVLTF. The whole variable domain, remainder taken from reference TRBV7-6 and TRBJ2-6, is GAGVSQSPRYKVTKRGQDVALRCDPISGHVSLYWYRQALGQGPEFLTYFNYEAQQDKSGLPNDRFSAERPEGSISTLTIQRTEQRDSAMYRCASSLAIDSGVANVLTFGAGSRLTVL.

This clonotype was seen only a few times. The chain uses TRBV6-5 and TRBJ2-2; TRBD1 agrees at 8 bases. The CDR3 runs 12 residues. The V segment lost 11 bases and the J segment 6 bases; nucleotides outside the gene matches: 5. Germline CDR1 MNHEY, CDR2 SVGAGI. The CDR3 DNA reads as TGTGCCGCCCAGGGGGCGGCCGGGGAGCTGTTTTTT. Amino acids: CAAQGAAGELFF.

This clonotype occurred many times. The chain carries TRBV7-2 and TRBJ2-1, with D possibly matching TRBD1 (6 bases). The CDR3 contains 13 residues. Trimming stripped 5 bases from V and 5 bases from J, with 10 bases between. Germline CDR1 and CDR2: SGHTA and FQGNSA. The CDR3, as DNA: TGTGCCAGCAGCATCGGACAGAACAATGAGCAGTTCTTC. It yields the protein CASSIGQNNEQFF.

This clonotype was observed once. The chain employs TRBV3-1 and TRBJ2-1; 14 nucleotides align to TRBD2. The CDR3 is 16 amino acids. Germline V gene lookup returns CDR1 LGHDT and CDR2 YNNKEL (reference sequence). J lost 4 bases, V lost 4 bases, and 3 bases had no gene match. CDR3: CASSLRTSGGYNEQFF. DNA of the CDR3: TGTGCCAGCAGCCTGAGGACTAGCGGGGGGTACAATGAGCAGTTCTTC.

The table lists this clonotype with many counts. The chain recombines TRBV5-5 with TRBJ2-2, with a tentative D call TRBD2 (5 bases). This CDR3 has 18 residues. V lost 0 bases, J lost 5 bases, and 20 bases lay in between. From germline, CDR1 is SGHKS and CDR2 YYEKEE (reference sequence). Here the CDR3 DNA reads TGTGCCAGCAGCTTGGCCGCAGGACTCTTGGGCGAGACCGGGGAGCTGTTTTTT. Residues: CASSLAAGLLGETGELFF.

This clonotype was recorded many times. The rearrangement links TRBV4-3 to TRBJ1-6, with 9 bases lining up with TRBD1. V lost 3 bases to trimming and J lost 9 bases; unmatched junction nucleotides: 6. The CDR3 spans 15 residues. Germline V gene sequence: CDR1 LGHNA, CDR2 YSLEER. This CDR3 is CASSQEGTGSSPLHF. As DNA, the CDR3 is TGCGCCAGCAGCCAGGAGGGGACAGGGAGTTCACCCCTCCACTTT.

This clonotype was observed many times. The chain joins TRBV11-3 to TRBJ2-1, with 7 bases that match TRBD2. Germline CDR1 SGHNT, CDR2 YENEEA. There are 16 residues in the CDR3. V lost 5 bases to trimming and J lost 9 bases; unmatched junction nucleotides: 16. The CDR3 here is CASSLFGSSGQGEQFF. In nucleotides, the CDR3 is TGTGCCAGCAGCCTTTTTGGTAGTAGCGGGCAGGGTGAGCAGTTCTTC.

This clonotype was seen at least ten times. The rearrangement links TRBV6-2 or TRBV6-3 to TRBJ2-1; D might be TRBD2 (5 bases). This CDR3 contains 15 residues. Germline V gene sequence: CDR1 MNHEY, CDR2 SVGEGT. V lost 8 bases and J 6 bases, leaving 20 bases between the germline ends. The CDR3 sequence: CASWERGSTVNEQFF. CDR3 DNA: TGTGCCAGCTGGGAGCGAGGTTCGACGGTCAATGAGCAGTTCTTC.

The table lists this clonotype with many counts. CDR3 in amino acids: CASSLAAGGTEAFF. The CDR3 region has the DNA TGTGCCAGCAGCTTAGCTGCGGGGGGCACTGAAGCTTTCTTT. The rearrangement uses TRBV7-2 and TRBJ1-1, with TRBD1 as a possible D gene (5 bases). CDR1 SGHTA and CDR2 FQGNSA come from the germline V gene. V was trimmed by 0 bases and J by 4 bases, leaving 9 bases between them. The CDR3 has 14 amino acids.

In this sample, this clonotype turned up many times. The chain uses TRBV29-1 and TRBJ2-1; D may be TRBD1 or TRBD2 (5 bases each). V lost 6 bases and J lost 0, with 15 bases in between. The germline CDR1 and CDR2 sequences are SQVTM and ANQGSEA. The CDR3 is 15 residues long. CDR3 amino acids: CSVEGYKTSYNEQFF. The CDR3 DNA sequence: TGCAGCGTCGAGGGGTACAAGACCTCCTACAATGAGCAGTTCTTC.

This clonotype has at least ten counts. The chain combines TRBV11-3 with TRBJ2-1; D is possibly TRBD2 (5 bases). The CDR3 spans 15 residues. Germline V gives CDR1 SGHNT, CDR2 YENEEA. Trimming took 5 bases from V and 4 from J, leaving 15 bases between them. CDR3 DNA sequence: TGTGCCAGCAGCCTACTGGGTGGAGGTTACAATGAGCAGTTCTTC. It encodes CASSLLGGGYNEQFF.

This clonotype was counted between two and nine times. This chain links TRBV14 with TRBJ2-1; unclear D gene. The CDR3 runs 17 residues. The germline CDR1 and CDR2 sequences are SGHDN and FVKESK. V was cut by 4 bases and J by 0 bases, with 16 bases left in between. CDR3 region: CASSPTLRVSSYNEQFF. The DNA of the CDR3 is TGTGCCAGCAGCCCGACCCTCCGTGTAAGCTCCTACAATGAGCAGTTCTTC.

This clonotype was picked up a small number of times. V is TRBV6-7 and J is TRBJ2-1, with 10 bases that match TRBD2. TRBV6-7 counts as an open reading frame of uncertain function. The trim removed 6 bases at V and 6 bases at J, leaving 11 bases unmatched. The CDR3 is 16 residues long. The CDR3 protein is CASSRKGGLAFNEQFF. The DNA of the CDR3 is TGTGCCAGCAGCCGCAAGGGGGGACTAGCGTTCAATGAGCAGTTCTTC.

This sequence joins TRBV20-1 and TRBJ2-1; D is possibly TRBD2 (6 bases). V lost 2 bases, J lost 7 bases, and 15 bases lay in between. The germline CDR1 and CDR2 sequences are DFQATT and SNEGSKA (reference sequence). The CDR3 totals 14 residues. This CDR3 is CSARPPTGENEQFF. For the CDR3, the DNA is TGCAGTGCTAGACCTCCCACGGGGGAGAATGAGCAGTTCTTC.

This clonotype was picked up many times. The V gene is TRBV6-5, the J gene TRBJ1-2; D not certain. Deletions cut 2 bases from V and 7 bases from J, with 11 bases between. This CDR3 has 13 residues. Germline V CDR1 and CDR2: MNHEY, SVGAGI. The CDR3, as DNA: TGTGCCAGCAGTTACGGGCCGCGTGCTGGCTACACCTTC. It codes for CASSYGPRAGYTF.

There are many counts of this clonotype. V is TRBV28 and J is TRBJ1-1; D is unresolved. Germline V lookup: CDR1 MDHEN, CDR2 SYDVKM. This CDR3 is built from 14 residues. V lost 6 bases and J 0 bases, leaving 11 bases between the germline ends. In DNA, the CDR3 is TGTGCCAGCAGCACCTTAGGGATGAACACTGAAGCTTTCTTT. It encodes CASSTLGMNTEAFF.

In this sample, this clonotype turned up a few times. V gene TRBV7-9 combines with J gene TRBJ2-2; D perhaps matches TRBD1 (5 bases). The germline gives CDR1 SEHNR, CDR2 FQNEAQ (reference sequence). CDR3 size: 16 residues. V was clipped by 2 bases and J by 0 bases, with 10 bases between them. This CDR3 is CASSLMGPTNTGELFF. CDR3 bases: TGTGCCAGCAGCTTAATGGGGCCAACGAACACCGGGGAGCTGTTTTTT.

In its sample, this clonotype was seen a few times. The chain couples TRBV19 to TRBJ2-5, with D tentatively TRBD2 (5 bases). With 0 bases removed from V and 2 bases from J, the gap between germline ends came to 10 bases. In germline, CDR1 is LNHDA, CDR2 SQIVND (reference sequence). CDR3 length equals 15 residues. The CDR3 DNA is TGTGCCAGTAGTATAGATTGGAGGCGGCAAGAGACCCAGTACTTC. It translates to CASSIDWRRQETQYF.

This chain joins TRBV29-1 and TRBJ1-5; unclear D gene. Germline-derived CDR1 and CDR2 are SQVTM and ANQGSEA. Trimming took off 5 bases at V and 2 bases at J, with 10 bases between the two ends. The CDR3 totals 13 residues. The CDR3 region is CSVRTAGNQPQHF. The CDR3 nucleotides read TGCAGCGTTAGGACCGCCGGCAATCAGCCCCAGCATTTT.

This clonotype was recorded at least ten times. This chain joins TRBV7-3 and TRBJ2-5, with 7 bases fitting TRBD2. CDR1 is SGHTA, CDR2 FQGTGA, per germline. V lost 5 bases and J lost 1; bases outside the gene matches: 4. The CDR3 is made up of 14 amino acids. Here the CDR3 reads CASSRSGGQETQYF. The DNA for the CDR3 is TGTGCCAGCAGCAGATCGGGGGGCCAAGAGACCCAGTACTTC.

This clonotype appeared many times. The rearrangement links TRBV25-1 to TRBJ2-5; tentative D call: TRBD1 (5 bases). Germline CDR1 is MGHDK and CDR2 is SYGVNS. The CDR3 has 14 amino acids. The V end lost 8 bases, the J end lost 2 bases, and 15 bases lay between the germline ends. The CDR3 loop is CASASWGSQETQYF. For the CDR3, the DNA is TGTGCCAGCGCCTCATGGGGCAGTCAAGAGACCCAGTACTTC.

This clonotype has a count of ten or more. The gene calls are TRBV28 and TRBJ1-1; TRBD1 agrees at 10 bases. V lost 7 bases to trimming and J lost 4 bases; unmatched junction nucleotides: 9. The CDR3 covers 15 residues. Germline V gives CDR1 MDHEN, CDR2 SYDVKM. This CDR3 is CASNGQGVEGTEAFF. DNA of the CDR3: TGTGCCAGCAACGGACAGGGGGTGGAGGGCACTGAAGCTTTCTTT.

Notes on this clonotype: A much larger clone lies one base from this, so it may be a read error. The DNA of the CDR3 is TGCAGTGCTAGAGTACCGGGGTCGGGATGCAATGAGCAGTTCTTC. The encoded protein is CSARVPGSGCNEQFF. V and J are TRBV20-1 and TRBJ2-1; D is possibly TRBD2 (5 bases). V was trimmed by 1 base and J by 6 bases, leaving 16 bases between them. This CDR3 comprises 15 residues. The V gene's germline CDR1 is DFQATT and CDR2 SNEGSKA (reference sequence).

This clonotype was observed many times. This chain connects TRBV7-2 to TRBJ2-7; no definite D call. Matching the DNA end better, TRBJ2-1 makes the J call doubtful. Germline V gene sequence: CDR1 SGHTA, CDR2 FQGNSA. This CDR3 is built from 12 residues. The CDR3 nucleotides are TGTGCCAGCAGCCCCAGCTCCTACGAGCAGTTCTTC. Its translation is CASSPSSYEQFF.

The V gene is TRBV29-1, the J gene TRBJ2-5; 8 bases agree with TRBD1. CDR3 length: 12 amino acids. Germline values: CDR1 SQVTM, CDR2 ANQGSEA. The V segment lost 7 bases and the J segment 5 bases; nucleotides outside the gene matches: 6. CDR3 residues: CSAGTGWETQYF. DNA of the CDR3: TGCAGCGCCGGGACAGGTTGGGAGACCCAGTACTTC.

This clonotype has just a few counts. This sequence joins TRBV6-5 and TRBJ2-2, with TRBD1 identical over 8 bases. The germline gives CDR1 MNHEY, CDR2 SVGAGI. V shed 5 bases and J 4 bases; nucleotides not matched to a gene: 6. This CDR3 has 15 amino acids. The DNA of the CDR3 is TGTGCCAGCAGTCTCCGGACAGGGTCCACCGGGGAGCTGTTTTTT. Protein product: CASSLRTGSTGELFF.